Below are 20 T cell receptor beta chains sequenced from a single sample in a study of patients and donors after allogeneic stem cell transplantation. TCRdb reanalysed the RT-PCR reads using MiXCR and keeps one entry per CDR3 protein. The sample includes 30,000 or so distinct CDR3 sequences, approximately 7% of them seen just once. The sample taken for sequencing was blood, either unsorted or a sorted T cell fraction (not recorded which). Receptors originate from a human donor who was either an allogeneic HSCT recipient or a stem cell or donor lymphocyte infusion donor (not recorded which). It is not recorded whose cells these are; they may come from a transplant donor.

The sample holds many counts of this clonotype. V gene TRBV6-6 combines with J gene TRBJ1-2; D not certain. Trimming shortened V by 8 bases and J by 1 base, and 8 bases separated the two germline ends. The CDR3 is 12 residues long. CDR1 MNHNY and CDR2 SVGAGI come from the germline V gene (reference sequence). The CDR3 DNA follows: TGTGCCAGCCAAGGGAATAACTATGGCTACACCTTC. Amino acids: CASQGNNYGYTF.

This clonotype has a count of ten or more. The chain employs TRBV27 and TRBJ2-7, with D perhaps matching TRBD2 (6 bases). Germline V gene lookup returns CDR1 MNHEY and CDR2 SMNVEV (reference sequence). This CDR3 has 16 amino acids. The germline V and J ends were trimmed by 5 bases and 2 bases, with 19 bases remaining between them. Here the CDR3 DNA reads TGTGCCAGCAGTACCATTCCGGGGGTAGCCGCCTACGAGCAGTACTTC. Residues: CASSTIPGVAAYEQYF.

This clonotype was seen only a few times. In nucleotides, the CDR3 is TGCAGTGCTAGAGATTTCTGGACAGGGAGCTCCTACGAGCAGTACTTC. Its protein is CSARDFWTGSSYEQYF. The chain recombines TRBV20-1 with TRBJ2-7, with 8 bases lining up with TRBD1. With V trimmed by 0 bases and J by 0 bases, 7 bases remained unmatched. The CDR3 extends over 16 amino acids. Per germline, CDR1 DFQATT and CDR2 SNEGSKA (reference sequence).

The chain joins TRBV4-2 to TRBJ2-6; no clear D gene. Trimming removed 0 bases at V and 2 bases at J, with 8 bases between. The CDR3 length is 16 residues. The V gene's germline CDR1 is LGHNA and CDR2 YNFKEQ. CDR3 sequence: CASSQDLVPGANVLTF. CDR3 in DNA: TGTGCCAGCAGCCAAGATTTGGTTCCTGGGGCCAACGTCCTGACTTTC.

This clonotype was observed at least ten times. The chain employs TRBV28 and TRBJ2-3; D not resolved. The CDR3 consists of 12 residues. CDR1 MDHEN and CDR2 SYDVKM come from the germline V gene. With 5 bases removed from V and 2 bases from J, the gap between germline ends came to 5 bases. The CDR3 protein is CASSPVTDTQYF. The CDR3 DNA sequence: TGTGCCAGCAGTCCGGTCACAGATACGCAGTATTTT.

This clonotype was found a few times. The chain links TRBV7-9 to TRBJ2-3; TRBD2 aligns across 8 bases. Germline V gene lookup returns CDR1 SEHNR and CDR2 FQNEAQ (reference sequence). J gave up 0 bases and V 6 bases, and 2 bases lay outside the gene matches. The CDR3 totals 14 residues. The CDR3 sequence is CASRTSASTDTQYF. For the CDR3, the DNA is TGTGCCAGCAGGACTAGCGCAAGCACAGATACGCAGTATTTT. The complete variable domain, with remaining parts taken from reference TRBV7-9 and TRBJ2-3, reads DTGVSQNPRHKITKRGQNVTFRCDPISEHNRLYWYRQTLGQGPEFLTYFQNEAQLEKSRLLSDRFSAERPKGSFSTLEIQRTEQGDSAMYLCASRTSASTDTQYFGPGTRLTVL.

This clonotype has ten or more counts. The V gene is TRBV7-9, the J gene TRBJ2-1; D could derive from TRBD1 or TRBD2 (5 bases each). The V end lost 5 bases, the J end lost 10 bases, and 12 bases lay between the germline ends. This CDR3 comprises 12 residues. The V gene's germline CDR1 is SEHNR and CDR2 FQNEAQ (reference sequence). The CDR3 DNA follows: TGTGCCAGCAGCCGGGACCTTTGGGAGCAGTTCTTC. It yields the protein CASSRDLWEQFF.

The table lists this clonotype with many counts. The V and J genes are TRBV12-3 or TRBV12-4 and TRBJ2-7; D unresolved. The CDR3 has 14 amino acids. Trimming took off 3 bases at V and 4 bases at J, with 13 bases between the two ends. The CDR3: CASSLDGFTYEQYF. The CDR3 coding sequence is TGTGCCAGCAGTTTGGATGGGTTCACGTACGAGCAGTACTTC.

The chain joins TRBV14 to TRBJ2-5; 11 bases are a match to TRBD1. The J segment lost 5 bases and the V segment lost 0 bases, leaving 11 bases of the junction unmatched. The CDR3 totals 18 residues. Germline CDR1 and CDR2: SGHDN and FVKESK. DNA of the CDR3: TGTGCCAGCAGCCAAGATCCCTTCCTCGGGACAGGGGGGGAGACCCAGTACTTC. Translated: CASSQDPFLGTGGETQYF.

The chain joins TRBV9 to TRBJ2-3; D remains unclear. Germline assignment: CDR1 SGDLS and CDR2 YYNGEE. CDR3 length equals 14 residues. V lost 0 bases, J lost 4 bases, and 9 bases lay in between. CDR3: CASSVVGGPDTQYF. In DNA, the CDR3 is TGTGCCAGCAGCGTAGTCGGTGGCCCAGATACGCAGTATTTT. Supplemented by reference TRBV9 and TRBJ2-3, the full variable domain reads DSGVTQTPKHLITATGQRVTLRCSPRSGDLSVYWYQQSLDQGLQFLIQYYNGEERAKGNILERFSAQQFPDLHSELNLSSLELGDSALYFCASSVVGGPDTQYFGPGTRLTVL.

This clonotype has ten or more counts. The chain carries TRBV4-3 and TRBJ1-5, with 9 positions matching TRBD1. The CDR3 loop spans 15 amino acids. V was pared by 1 base and J by 6 bases, with 4 bases of the junction left unmatched. CDR1 is LGHNA and CDR2 is YSLEER in the germline V gene. The CDR3 loop is CASSQGTGVGQPQHF. In nucleotides, the CDR3 is TGCGCCAGCAGCCAAGGGACAGGGGTCGGTCAGCCCCAGCATTTT.

This clonotype was counted at least ten times. The gene calls are TRBV5-1 and TRBJ1-1, with TRBD1 matching over 8 bases. The CDR3 loop spans 14 amino acids. In germline, CDR1 is SGHRS, CDR2 YFSETQ. With 1 base clipped from V and 4 bases from J, the junction kept 3 bases outside the gene matches. The CDR3: CASSLQGAATEAFF. The DNA of the CDR3 is TGCGCCAGCAGCTTGCAGGGGGCGGCCACTGAAGCTTTCTTT.

This clonotype was detected ten times or more. The V call is TRBV7-9, the J call TRBJ1-6, with TRBD1 as a possible D gene (6 bases). Germline loops: CDR1 SEHNR, CDR2 FQNEAQ (reference sequence). V was shortened by 1 base and J by 10 bases, with 11 bases between the two germline ends. CDR3 size: 14 residues. The CDR3 DNA follows: TGTGCCAGCAGCTTAGACAGGGTGAGGTCACCCCTCCACTTT. It encodes CASSLDRVRSPLHF.

This sequence joins TRBV30 and TRBJ2-7, with 11 bases identical to TRBD2. The CDR3 extends over 16 amino acids. V was pared by 5 bases and J by 3 bases, with 12 bases of the junction left unmatched. CDR1 and CDR2 from the germline V gene are GTSNPN and SVGIG (reference sequence). The CDR3 bases are TGTGCCTGGGCCGGAAAACTAGCGGGAGCGTTCTACGAGCAGTACTTC. Amino acid sequence: CAWAGKLAGAFYEQYF.

The chain joins TRBV16 to TRBJ1-4, with 7 bases that match TRBD1. This CDR3 comprises 14 residues. Germline CDR1 KGHSY, CDR2 FQNENV. V lost 2 bases to trimming and J lost 8 bases; unmatched junction nucleotides: 5. This CDR3 is CASSQQGGREKLFF. CDR3 in DNA: TGTGCCAGCAGCCAACAGGGGGGGAGAGAAAAACTGTTTTTT.

This clonotype showed up many times. The rearrangement joins TRBV20-1 to TRBJ1-5; the match to TRBD1 covers 7 bases. Germline V lookup: CDR1 DFQATT, CDR2 SNEGSKA (reference sequence). V dropped 4 bases and J dropped 3; count of bases not matched to a gene: 9. This CDR3 has 15 residues. The CDR3 protein is CSAIPGTAYNQPQHF. Here the CDR3 DNA reads TGCAGTGCTATACCTGGGACAGCTTACAATCAGCCCCAGCATTTT.

The chain uses TRBV11-2 and TRBJ2-7, with 8 bases identical to TRBD2. The CDR3 totals 17 residues. V lost 1 base and J lost 0; bases outside the gene matches: 8. CDR1 and CDR2 from the germline V gene are SGHAT and FQNNGV. The CDR3 region has the DNA TGTGCCAGCAGCTTAGGCCCTACTAGCGGCCCCTCCTACGAGCAGTACTTC. Amino acid sequence: CASSLGPTSGPSYEQYF.

This clonotype occurred a few times. The V and J genes are TRBV4-3 and TRBJ2-7, with D possibly being TRBD1 (6 bases). CDR1 is LGHNA and CDR2 is YSLEER in the germline V gene. The CDR3 length is 20 residues. Deletions cut 3 bases from V and 2 bases from J, with 29 bases between. DNA for the CDR3: TGCGCCAGCAGCCAGGCCTTGAGTCGGGTATGGACAGATTTTCCCTACGAGCAGTACTTC. Amino acids: CASSQALSRVWTDFPYEQYF.

This chain uses TRBV28 with TRBJ1-1; 7 bases are shared with TRBD1. CDR1 and CDR2 from the germline V gene are MDHEN and SYDVKM. Unmatched junction bases numbered 10, after V lost 4 bases and J lost 11 bases. CDR3 length: 13 amino acids. This chain's CDR3 is CASSYPRGQTAFF. The CDR3 nucleotides are TGTGCCAGCAGTTACCCTAGGGGGCAAACGGCTTTCTTT.

This clonotype was seen at least ten times. The V gene is TRBV20-1, the J gene TRBJ1-1; D ambiguous. CDR1 is DFQATT and CDR2 is SNEGSKA in the germline V gene (reference sequence). Trimming removed 0 bases from V and 5 bases from J, with 13 bases in between. This CDR3 is built from 14 residues. CDR3 DNA: TGCAGTGCTAGAGATCTTACGGAGAGAACTGAAGCTTTCTTT. Encoded protein: CSARDLTERTEAFF.